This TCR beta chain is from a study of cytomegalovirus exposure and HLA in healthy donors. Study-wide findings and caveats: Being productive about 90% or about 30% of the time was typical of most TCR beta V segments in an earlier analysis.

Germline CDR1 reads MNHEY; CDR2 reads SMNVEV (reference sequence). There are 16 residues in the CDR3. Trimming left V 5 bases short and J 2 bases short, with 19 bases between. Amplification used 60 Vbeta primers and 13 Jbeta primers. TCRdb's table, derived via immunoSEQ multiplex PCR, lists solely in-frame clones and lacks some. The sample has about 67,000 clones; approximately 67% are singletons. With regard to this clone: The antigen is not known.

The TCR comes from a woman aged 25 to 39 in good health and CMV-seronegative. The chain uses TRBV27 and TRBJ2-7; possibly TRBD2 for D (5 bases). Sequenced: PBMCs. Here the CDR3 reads CASSPSLGRGPYEQYF. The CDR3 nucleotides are TGTGCCAGCAGTCCCTCGCTAGGGAGAGGGCCCTACGAGCAGTACTTC.